Each of the 28 T cell receptor beta chains below was sequenced from the same sample in a study of blood T cell repertoires in COVID-19. Clones were read by immunoSEQ multiplex PCR, and TCRdb kept only the in-frame ones, dropping some. The data hold approximately 300,000 clones, with roughly 90% observed a single time. The sample was PBMCs or T cells enriched from blood (not recorded which). These TCRs come from a woman in her twenties or thirties who had recovered from COVID-19.

Comment on this clone: The same CDR3 can be traced to other DNA sequences in this sample. The CDR3 DNA reads as TGCGCCAGCAGCTTGGGACTTAACTACGAGCAGTACTTC. Residues: CASSLGLNYEQYF. The genes are TRBV5-1 and TRBJ2-7; D gene unclear. This CDR3 spans 13 amino acids. With 0 bases removed from V and 3 bases from J, the gap between germline ends came to 7 bases. Germline CDR1 and CDR2: SGHRS and YFSETQ. The whole variable domain, remainder taken from reference TRBV5-1 and TRBJ2-7, is KAGVTQTPRYLIKTRGQQVTLSCSPISGHRSVSWYQQTPGQGLQFLFEYFSETQRNKGNFPGRFSGRQFSNSRSEMNVSTLELGDSALYLCASSLGLNYEQYFGPGTRLTVT.

The chain recombines TRBV18 with TRBJ2-1; 9 bases map to TRBD2. The germline CDR1 and CDR2 sequences are KGHSH and LQKENI. This CDR3 contains 14 residues. V shed 2 bases, J shed 9 bases, and the junction held 5 bases outside the gene matches. The CDR3 spells CASSPAGGGTEQFF. DNA for the CDR3: TGTGCCAGCTCACCAGCGGGAGGGGGGACTGAGCAGTTCTTC.

This chain joins TRBV13 and TRBJ1-1; 9 nucleotides match TRBD1. J was trimmed by 1 base and V by 1 base; bases with no gene match: 1. CDR1 PRHDT and CDR2 FYEKMQ come from the germline V gene (reference sequence). This CDR3 spans 15 amino acids. The CDR3 reads CASSLEDRGNTEAFF. In nucleotides, the CDR3 is TGTGCCAGCAGCTTAGAGGACAGGGGGAACACTGAAGCTTTCTTT.

V gene TRBV4-1 combines with J gene TRBJ2-1; perhaps TRBD2 as D (5 bases). The CDR3 sequence is 18 residues long. Germline V gene lookup returns CDR1 MGHRA and CDR2 YSYEKL. With 2 bases removed from V and 0 bases from J, the gap between germline ends came to 17 bases. CDR3 region: CASSQFPVEVFSYNEQFF. CDR3 DNA: TGCGCCAGCAGCCAATTCCCGGTGGAGGTCTTCTCCTACAATGAGCAGTTCTTC.

The chain carries TRBV6-5 and TRBJ1-2; D gene unclear. With 1 base removed from V and 0 bases from J, the gap between germline ends came to 9 bases. The CDR3 extends over 15 amino acids. CDR1 and CDR2 from the germline V gene are MNHEY and SVGAGI. The chain's CDR3 is CASSYLDSANYGYTF. CDR3 bases: TGTGCCAGCAGTTACTTGGACTCAGCTAACTATGGCTACACCTTC.

A single count supports this clone. The chain recombines TRBV29-1 with TRBJ2-7, with 9 positions matching TRBD1. The junction had 14 bases not matched to a gene; V was cut back by 7 bases and J by 10 bases. The CDR3 runs to 13 residues. Germline V lookup: CDR1 SQVTM, CDR2 ANQGSEA. The CDR3 is CSAHRGPSTTQYF. In DNA form, the CDR3 reads TGCAGCGCTCACAGGGGGCCATCCACGACACAGTACTTC.

V and J are TRBV12-2 and TRBJ2-1; the DNA was not compared with TRBD2, the D call given in the table. TRBV12-2 is annotated as a pseudogene. The CDR3 totals 21 residues. The CDR3 coding sequence is TGTGCAAGTCGTCGGAGGGGGGGCGTTGCTCCTTGCAACCCTTTTTACAATGAGCAGTTCTTC. Its protein product is CASRRRGGVAPCNPFYNEQFF.

This chain uses TRBV30 with TRBJ2-5; possible D gene TRBD1, 7 bases. This CDR3 has 12 amino acids. The ends were cut back, 3 bases at V and 4 bases at J, with 9 bases in the middle. Germline assignment: CDR1 GTSNPN and CDR2 SVGIG (reference sequence). CDR3: CAWRRDRETQYF. CDR3 sequence (DNA): TGTGCCTGGAGGCGGGACAGAGAGACCCAGTACTTC.

The chain combines TRBV9 with TRBJ2-1, with 11 bases aligning to TRBD2. The germline V gene has CDR1 SGDLS and CDR2 YYNGEE. V shed 0 bases, J shed 9 bases, and the junction held 11 bases outside the gene matches. CDR3 size: 17 residues. CDR3 sequence: CASSVGGGTSGDTEQFF. CDR3 sequence (DNA): TGTGCCAGCAGCGTAGGAGGGGGGACTAGCGGAGACACTGAGCAGTTCTTC.

The chain links TRBV7-9 to TRBJ1-1, with 7 bases matching TRBD1. This CDR3 has 16 residues. Germline-derived CDR1 and CDR2 are SEHNR and FQNEAQ (reference sequence). Trimming took 5 bases from V and 8 from J; bases not matched to a gene: 17. The CDR3 protein is CASSPTLTGTWGEAFF. Written as DNA, the CDR3 is TGTGCCAGCAGCCCTACACTGACAGGGACTTGGGGGGAAGCTTTCTTT.

This rearrangement joins TRBV6-5 to TRBJ2-2; TRBD1 matches at 7 bases. The CDR3 sequence is 14 residues long. V lost 5 bases and J lost 5; bases outside the gene matches: 5. The germline gives CDR1 MNHEY, CDR2 SVGAGI. The CDR3 sequence is CASSNRGQTGELFF. The CDR3 coding sequence is TGTGCCAGCAGTAACAGGGGCCAAACCGGGGAGCTGTTTTTT.

The V call is TRBV19, the J call TRBJ1-2, with 11 bases that match TRBD1. Germline CDR1 reads LNHDA; CDR2 reads SQIVND (reference sequence). This CDR3 has 14 amino acids. The trim removed 3 bases at V and 6 bases at J, leaving 3 bases unmatched. The chain's CDR3 is CASSIGQGANGYTF. CDR3 DNA sequence: TGTGCCAGTAGTATCGGACAGGGGGCTAATGGCTACACCTTC.

Turning to this clone: One junction end does not reproduce the germline sequence, and a read error may be involved. The V and J genes are TRBV9 and TRBJ2-1; D may be TRBD2 (6 bases). This CDR3 has 17 amino acids. Germline V CDR1 and CDR2: SGDLS, YYNGEE. CDR3 protein: CASSAQTISGRIHEQFF. CDR3 in DNA: TGCGCCAGCAGCGCTCAGACTATCTCGGGGAGGATACATGAGCAGTTCTTC. The full variable domain, rest sourced from reference TRBV9 and TRBJ2-1, is DSGVTQTPKHLITATGQRVTLRCSPRSGDLSVYWYQQSLDQGLQFLIQYYNGEERAKGNILERFSAQQFPDLHSELNLSSLELGDSALYFCASSAQTISGRIHEQFFGPGTRLTVL.

This clone was counted a single time. The rearrangement uses TRBV24-1 and TRBJ2-1; TRBD2 might be the D (6 bases). Trimming left V 3 bases short and J 2 bases short, with 10 bases between. CDR3 length equals 15 residues. Per germline, CDR1 KGHDR and CDR2 SFDVKD. The CDR3 DNA reads TGTGCCACCAGTGATCCCGGGGGAGCCTACAATGAGCAGTTCTTC. Its protein is CATSDPGGAYNEQFF.

This clone was observed a handful of times. J is TRBJ1-3 and V is TRBV7-2; 7 bases map to TRBD1. The CDR3 loop spans 17 amino acids. Germline V gives CDR1 SGHTA, CDR2 FQGNSA. The J segment lost 7 bases and the V segment lost 4 bases, leaving 16 bases of the junction unmatched. The CDR3 nucleotides read TGTGCCAGCAGCTCCAGCGGTACGACAGGGAAATCGAACACCATATATTTT. This sequence encodes CASSSSGTTGKSNTIYF.

The rearrangement uses TRBV25-1 and TRBJ2-1; 8 nucleotides agree with TRBD2. The CDR3 extends over 18 amino acids. V lost 1 base, J lost 0 bases, and 8 bases stayed unmatched. In germline, CDR1 is MGHDK, CDR2 SYGVNS. The DNA for the CDR3 is TGTGCCAGCAGTGAATCCGTTCTCGCGGGAGGCTCCTACAATGAGCAGTTCTTC. This codes for CASSESVLAGGSYNEQFF.

The chain couples TRBV18 to TRBJ2-7, with D possibly matching TRBD2 (5 bases). The V and J ends lost 3 bases and 8 bases respectively, with 20 bases between them. The length of the CDR3 is 15 residues. CDR1 is KGHSH, CDR2 LQKENI, per germline. The CDR3 bases are TGTGCCAGCTCACCCGCTGTGGACTCTATGCAGCAGCAGTACTTC. It yields the protein CASSPAVDSMQQQYF.

CDR3 DNA sequence: TGTGCCAGCAGCCTAAGTCGACTAGTTACCGAGCAGTACTTC. Encoded protein: CASSLSRLVTEQYF. The chain carries TRBV27 and TRBJ2-7; a weak D match, TRBD2 (6 bases). Germline V gives CDR1 MNHEY, CDR2 SMNVEV (reference sequence). The V end was cut by 6 bases, the J end by 6 bases, with 18 bases between. CDR3 length: 14 amino acids.

This chain connects TRBV29-1 to TRBJ1-5; 10 positions match TRBD1. Germline V gene lookup returns CDR1 SQVTM and CDR2 ANQGSEA. Trimming took 7 bases from V and 6 from J; bases not matched to a gene: 3. CDR3 length: 12 amino acids. Here the CDR3 reads CSAGQGTQPQHF. The CDR3 nucleotides read TGCAGCGCGGGACAGGGGACTCAGCCCCAGCATTTT.

The chain has TRBV7-9 and TRBJ2-5; D remains ambiguous. The germline V and J ends were trimmed by 5 bases and 1 base, with 14 bases remaining between them. The CDR3 runs to 15 residues. In germline, CDR1 is SEHNR, CDR2 FQNEAQ (reference sequence). CDR3 nucleotide sequence: TGTGCCAGCAGCCCGAGGAATAGTATCCAAGAGACCCAGTACTTC. It yields the protein CASSPRNSIQETQYF.

The chain joins TRBV27 to TRBJ1-1; TRBD1 might be the D (6 bases). The ends were cut back, 2 bases at V and 1 base at J, with 23 bases in the middle. The CDR3 covers 19 residues. Germline values: CDR1 MNHEY, CDR2 SMNVEV (reference sequence). The CDR3 loop is CASSLTESRTGPRNTEAFF. In DNA form, the CDR3 reads TGTGCCAGCAGTTTAACCGAATCGCGTACAGGGCCTAGGAACACTGAAGCTTTCTTT.

This sequence joins TRBV21-1 and TRBJ2-7; TRBD1, the D gene given by the table, was not confirmed from the DNA. TRBV21-1 is annotated as a pseudogene. This CDR3 comprises 13 residues. CDR3 residues: CANIAGTAYEQYF. The CDR3 bases are TGTGCCAACATAGCCGGGACAGCCTACGAGCAGTACTTC.

CDR3 DNA sequence: TGTGCCAGCAGTTCCACAGGGTTAGAGCAGTTCTTC. It is translated as CASSSTGLEQFF. This chain connects TRBV2 to TRBJ2-1, with D possibly TRBD1 on 6 matching bases. CDR1 is SNHLY, CDR2 FYNNEI, per germline. The CDR3 covers 12 residues. V was shortened by 5 bases and J by 10 bases, with 12 bases between the two germline ends.

This chain connects TRBV7-2 to TRBJ2-3; D may be TRBD2 (6 bases). This CDR3 is 15 amino acids long. V dropped 3 bases and J dropped 6 bases, with 16 bases sitting between them. Germline CDR1 reads SGHTA; CDR2 reads FQGNSA. CDR3 residues: CASSLAGRRRDTQYF. The CDR3 DNA reads as TGTGCCAGCAGCTTGGCAGGGAGGCGACGGGATACGCAGTATTTT.

As for this clone: Other DNA sequences from this sample encode an identical CDR3 as well. The chain links TRBV6-5 to TRBJ2-7, with a tentative D call TRBD2 (7 bases). The CDR3 sequence is 14 residues long. Trimming removed 0 bases from V and 5 bases from J, with 11 bases in between. From germline, CDR1 is MNHEY and CDR2 SVGAGI. The CDR3 DNA reads TGTGCCAGCAGTTACTCACGGGGGGCCCACGAGCAGTACTTC. Amino acid sequence: CASSYSRGAHEQYF.

This rearrangement joins TRBV19 to TRBJ1-5; the D is unclear. CDR3 length equals 19 residues. The ends were cut back, 3 bases at V and 0 bases at J, with 21 bases in the middle. Germline CDR1 reads LNHDA; CDR2 reads SQIVND (reference sequence). The CDR3 sequence: CASSIRGRTDSYSNQPQHF. The CDR3 nucleotides are TGTGCCAGTAGTATTCGTGGCAGGACTGACTCTTATAGCAATCAGCCCCAGCATTTT. Full variable domain (remainder filled in from reference TRBV19 and TRBJ1-5): DGGITQSPKYLFRKEGQNVTLSCEQNLNHDAMYWYRQDPGQGLRLIYYSQIVNDFQKGDIAEGYSVSREKKESFPLTVTSAQKNPTAFYLCASSIRGRTDSYSNQPQHFGDGTRLSIL.

The V gene is TRBV6-1, the J gene TRBJ2-7, with 14 bases that match TRBD2. The V and J ends lost 3 bases and 7 bases, in that order; junction bases with no gene match: 5. Germline V lookup: CDR1 MNHNS, CDR2 SASEGT. The CDR3 runs 15 residues. CDR3 region: CASSEGLAGVFEQYF. The CDR3 coding sequence is TGTGCCAGCAGTGAGGGACTAGCGGGAGTTTTTGAGCAGTACTTC.

The gene calls are TRBV5-1 and TRBJ2-7, with D possibly matching TRBD2 (6 bases). The CDR3 extends over 15 amino acids. V gave up 2 bases and J gave up 0 bases, with 12 bases separating them. Per germline, CDR1 SGHRS and CDR2 YFSETQ. The CDR3: CASSFGRGNSYEQYF. In nucleotides, the CDR3 is TGCGCCAGCAGCTTCGGACGGGGGAACTCCTACGAGCAGTACTTC.